The 14 T cell receptor beta chains listed next were all sequenced from one sample in a study of T cell repertoires in aging, cancer and after chemotherapy. Amplification of TCR beta used genomic DNA extracted from peripheral blood. Rearranged V-D-J TRB sequences were amplified with a mixed TRB-A/B primer pool. MiXCR, applied by TCRdb to the multiplex PCR reads, yields one record per CDR3 protein. Of about 10,000 distinct CDR3 sequences in the sample, less than 30% were seen once. Specimen: blood. The source of these receptors is a human donor in good health.

The chain recombines TRBV28 with TRBJ2-7; 7 bases agree with TRBD2. Germline trimming cut 7 bases from V and 2 bases from J; bases unmatched to any gene: 11. Per the germline V gene, CDR1 is MDHEN and CDR2 is SYDVKM. The CDR3 is 15 residues long. This CDR3 reads CASTDRRGDPYEQYF. CDR3 DNA: TGTGCCAGCACCGATCGACGGGGGGATCCCTACGAGCAGTACTTC. Drawing the rest from reference TRBV28 and TRBJ2-7, the complete variable domain is DVKVTQSSRYLVKRTGEKVFLECVQDMDHENMFWYRQDPGLGLRLIYFSYDVKMKEKGDIPEGYSVSREKKERFSLILESASTNQTSMYLCASTDRRGDPYEQYFGPGTRLTVT.

CDR3 region: CSASPPGTIGSGTQYF. The DNA for the CDR3 is TGCAGTGCTAGCCCCCCCGGTACTATCGGGAGTGGAACGCAGTATTTT. The V and J genes are TRBV20-1 and TRBJ2-3, with a weak D call TRBD2 (6 bases). Germline values: CDR1 DFQATT, CDR2 SNEGSKA (reference sequence). The CDR3 loop spans 16 amino acids. V lost 3 bases to trimming and J lost 9 bases, with 25 bases between them.

About this clonotype: A much larger clonotype is one base distant, so this may be a read error. The chain joins TRBV12-3 or TRBV12-4 to TRBJ2-7; 10 positions match TRBD1. This CDR3 spans 12 amino acids. The CDR3 sequence: CVSRSDRGMQYF. The CDR3 DNA is TGTGTCAGCAGGTCGGACAGGGGGATGCAGTACTTC.

In its sample, this clonotype is medium-sized (0.01 to 0.1%). The J gene is TRBJ2-5, the V gene TRBV20-1, with TRBD1 matching over 9 bases. This CDR3 is built from 14 residues. The germline V gene encodes CDR1 DFQATT and CDR2 SNEGSKA (reference sequence). J lost 5 bases, V lost 5 bases, and 9 bases had no gene match. CDR3 residues: CSARDRGTLETQYF. In DNA, the CDR3 is TGCAGTGCTCGTGACAGGGGGACCTTGGAGACCCAGTACTTC.

This clonotype was detected only a few times. V usage is TRBV18 and J usage is TRBJ1-2, with D tentatively TRBD1 (5 bases). The CDR3 runs 15 residues. CDR1 is KGHSH and CDR2 is LQKENI in the germline V gene. V lost 6 bases to trimming and J lost 7 bases, with 21 bases between them. CDR3: CASSLRAGTTGGYTF. CDR3 nucleotide sequence: TGTGCCAGCTCCCTAAGAGCCGGGACCACAGGTGGCTACACCTTC. Full variable domain (rest looked up from reference TRBV18 and TRBJ1-2): NAGVMQNPRHLVRRRGQEARLRCSPMKGHSHVYWYRQLPEEGLKFMVYLQKENIIDESGMPKERFSAEFPKEGPSILRIQQVVRGDSAAYFCASSLRAGTTGGYTFGSGTRLTVV.

By proportion, this clonotype is medium-sized (0.01 to 0.1%). This chain links TRBV30 with TRBJ1-5; D not resolved. Germline V gene data show CDR1 as GTSNPN and CDR2 as SVGIG (reference sequence). The CDR3 totals 17 residues. Trimming took off 0 bases at V and 2 bases at J, with 17 bases between the two ends. In DNA form, the CDR3 reads TGTGCCTGGAGTGTAGGTTCGACCCGCCGCCGCAATCAGCCCCAGCATTTT. Translated: CAWSVGSTRRRNQPQHF.

This clonotype is medium-sized by share. The V and J genes are TRBV5-4 and TRBJ2-2; D gene uncertain. The CDR3 spans 12 residues. Trimming shortened V by 0 bases and J by 6 bases, and 3 bases separated the two germline ends. Germline V gives CDR1 SGHNT, CDR2 YYREEE (reference sequence). CDR3 protein: CASSLAAGELFF. Here the CDR3 DNA reads TGTGCCAGCAGCTTGGCGGCCGGGGAGCTGTTTTTT.

The chain has TRBV29-1 and TRBJ2-3; D tentatively reads TRBD1 or TRBD2 (6 bases each). V was trimmed by 3 bases and J by 1 base, leaving 11 bases between them. The CDR3 sequence is 14 residues long. Germline V gene data show CDR1 as SQVTM and CDR2 as ANQGSEA. The CDR3 DNA is TGCAGCGTTGATGGCGGGACACGCACAGATACGCAGTATTTT. This codes for CSVDGGTRTDTQYF.

The chain employs TRBV28 and TRBJ2-2, with TRBD1 matching 7 bases. V was pared by 8 bases and J by 7 bases, with 13 bases of the junction left unmatched. Germline loops: CDR1 MDHEN, CDR2 SYDVKM. This CDR3 has 15 residues. This CDR3 is CASVPGDRLGGELFF. The CDR3 region has the DNA TGTGCCAGCGTCCCCGGGGACAGATTGGGCGGGGAGCTGTTTTTT.

Within the sample, this clonotype is medium-sized. The chain is built from TRBV29-1 and TRBJ2-7; possibly TRBD2 for D (5 bases). Germline V lookup: CDR1 SQVTM, CDR2 ANQGSEA. There are 12 residues in the CDR3. V dropped 6 bases and J dropped 6 bases, with 15 bases sitting between them. The CDR3 region is CSVLTGSGEQYF. The CDR3 DNA sequence: TGCAGCGTCCTGACGGGATCGGGCGAGCAGTACTTC.

In its sample, this clonotype ranks as medium-sized. The rearrangement uses TRBV6-4 and TRBJ2-7; D might be TRBD2 (5 bases). Looked up from germline, CDR1 is MRHNA and CDR2 is SNTAGT. This CDR3 comprises 15 residues. The germline V and J ends were trimmed by 3 bases and 0 bases, with 12 bases remaining between them. The CDR3 sequence: CASSEEAASSYEQYF. CDR3 nucleotide sequence: TGTGCCAGCAGTGAGGAAGCGGCTAGCTCCTACGAGCAGTACTTC.

This sequence joins TRBV7-7 and TRBJ2-1; D uncertain. V gave up 0 bases and J gave up 6 bases, with 9 bases separating them. CDR1 is SSHAT, CDR2 FNYEAQ, per germline (reference sequence). The CDR3 has 14 residues. This CDR3 is CASSLAIIPNEQFF. CDR3 coding DNA: TGTGCCAGCAGCTTAGCCATTATCCCCAATGAGCAGTTCTTC.

V and J are TRBV7-9 and TRBJ2-7; 7 nucleotides agree with TRBD1. V shed 1 base and J 0 bases; nucleotides not matched to a gene: 3. This CDR3 region has 15 residues. Germline-derived CDR1 and CDR2 are SEHNR and FQNEAQ (reference sequence). The CDR3 DNA sequence: TGTGCCAGCAGCTTAGACAGGGGATCCTCCTACGAGCAGTACTTC. It encodes CASSLDRGSSYEQYF.

This clonotype is judged medium-sized. The chain joins TRBV14 to TRBJ1-2; unclear D gene. In germline, CDR1 is SGHDN, CDR2 FVKESK. The CDR3 has 15 residues. Trimming left V 0 bases short and J 4 bases short, with 12 bases between. The chain's CDR3 is CASSQDRSILYGYTF. Here the CDR3 DNA reads TGTGCCAGCAGCCAAGATCGATCGATTCTCTATGGCTACACCTTC.